The 31 T cell receptor beta chains listed next were all sequenced from one sample in a study of blood T cell repertoires in COVID-19. Assay: immunoSEQ multiplex PCR; the TCRdb copy retains only in-frame clones and omits some. This table holds roughly 120,000 clones, over 65% found once. Sequencing was carried out using peripheral blood. These receptors all come from a woman in her thirties or forties with acute or convalescent COVID-19.

The J gene is TRBJ1-2, the V gene TRBV5-4; D remains ambiguous. Between the trimmed V and J ends, which lost 0 bases and 3 bases, there was a span of 12 bases. Germline lookup yields CDR1 SGHNT and CDR2 YYREEE (reference sequence). CDR3 length equals 15 residues. The CDR3: CASSLEGGVYYGYTF. The CDR3 coding sequence is TGTGCCAGCAGCTTGGAAGGAGGAGTGTACTATGGCTACACCTTC.

The chain uses TRBV2 and TRBJ1-1; TRBD1 matches 7 bases. The CDR3 runs to 16 residues. Germline V gene sequence: CDR1 SNHLY, CDR2 FYNNEI. The J segment lost 6 bases and the V segment lost 3 bases, leaving 13 bases of the junction unmatched. DNA for the CDR3: TGTGCCAGCAGTGACAGGACAGGATGGAGTGGGGCTGAAGCTTTCTTT. This encodes CASSDRTGWSGAEAFF.

J is TRBJ2-3 and V is TRBV6-5; D perhaps matches TRBD2 (7 bases). Germline V CDR1 and CDR2: MNHEY, SVGAGI. Trimming pared 7 bases from V and 6 bases from J, leaving 20 bases between. This CDR3 spans 15 amino acids. The CDR3 reads CASTSRAGARDTQYF. DNA of the CDR3: TGTGCCAGCACCTCTCGGGCGGGGGCACGCGATACGCAGTATTTT.

The gene calls are TRBV6-2 or TRBV6-3 and TRBJ2-1; TRBD2 matches at 9 bases. After removal of 3 bases from V and 4 bases from J, the junction contained 4 bases not matched to a gene. CDR1 is MNHEY, CDR2 SVGEGT, per germline. The CDR3 length is 15 residues. In nucleotides, the CDR3 is TGTGCCAGCAGTTATCCCAGCGGGGGGTACAATGAGCAGTTCTTC. It encodes CASSYPSGGYNEQFF.

The V and J genes are TRBV7-9 and TRBJ1-2; D unclear. Germline lookup yields CDR1 SEHNR and CDR2 FQNEAQ (reference sequence). V was trimmed by 1 base and J by 7 bases, leaving 16 bases between them. This CDR3 contains 15 residues. The CDR3 sequence: CASSLERRAAVGYTF. CDR3 coding DNA: TGTGCCAGCAGCTTAGAACGGAGGGCGGCTGTTGGCTACACCTTC.

The rearrangement uses TRBV5-1 and TRBJ2-1; the match to TRBD1 covers 9 bases. V gave up 2 bases and J gave up 7 bases; unmatched junction bases: 7. Germline CDR1 and CDR2: SGHRS and YFSETQ. This CDR3 contains 15 residues. Here the CDR3 reads CASSLGDRDMNEQFF. CDR3 DNA: TGCGCCAGCAGCTTAGGGGACAGGGATATGAATGAGCAGTTCTTC.

This clone is a singleton in its sample. V and J are TRBV29-1 and TRBJ1-2; D is unclear. Trimming removed 4 bases at V and 1 base at J, with 10 bases between. CDR3 size: 13 residues. The germline V gene encodes CDR1 SQVTM and CDR2 ANQGSEA. The DNA of the CDR3 is TGCAGCGTTGTGACCGAGGGTAACTATGGCTACACCTTC. It translates to CSVVTEGNYGYTF.

The chain uses TRBV6-1 and TRBJ2-1, with 11 bases that match TRBD2. V gave up 4 bases and J gave up 2 bases; unmatched junction bases: 10. CDR3 length: 18 residues. CDR1 MNHNS and CDR2 SASEGT come from the germline V gene. CDR3 in amino acids: CASSVFPGTSGAYNEQFF. CDR3 bases: TGTGCCAGCAGTGTGTTTCCAGGGACTAGCGGTGCCTACAATGAGCAGTTCTTC.

This chain uses TRBV6-5 with TRBJ1-2, with 7 bases aligning to TRBD1. Trimming took 4 bases from V and 2 from J; bases not matched to a gene: 1. The V gene's germline CDR1 is MNHEY and CDR2 SVGAGI. CDR3 length: 13 amino acids. CDR3 in amino acids: CASSLGQNYGYTF. The CDR3 nucleotides read TGTGCCAGCAGTTTGGGACAGAACTATGGCTACACCTTC.

This chain links TRBV5-1 with TRBJ2-7, with 7 positions matching TRBD2. The germline gives CDR1 SGHRS, CDR2 YFSETQ. This CDR3 contains 14 residues. The J segment lost 3 bases and the V segment lost 3 bases, leaving 6 bases of the junction unmatched. This CDR3 reads CASSWGGKGYEQYF. Here the CDR3 DNA reads TGCGCCAGCAGCTGGGGGGGAAAGGGCTACGAGCAGTACTTC. Using reference TRBV5-1 and TRBJ2-7 for the parts outside the CDR3, the full variable domain is KAGVTQTPRYLIKTRGQQVTLSCSPISGHRSVSWYQQTPGQGLQFLFEYFSETQRNKGNFPGRFSGRQFSNSRSEMNVSTLELGDSALYLCASSWGGKGYEQYFGPGTRLTVT.

This clone was picked up one time. V usage is TRBV19 and J usage is TRBJ2-1, with 9 bases that match TRBD2. The CDR3 covers 16 residues. Germline values: CDR1 LNHDA, CDR2 SQIVND (reference sequence). J was trimmed by 5 bases and V by 5 bases; bases with no gene match: 10. CDR3 sequence (DNA): TGTGCCAGTAGTCACGTCAGCGGGGGGCGACACAATGAGCAGTTCTTC. It codes for CASSHVSGGRHNEQFF.

This clone appeared a few times. The J gene is TRBJ2-1, the V gene TRBV9, with TRBD2 matching over 13 bases. Germline V lookup: CDR1 SGDLS, CDR2 YYNGEE. There are 18 residues in the CDR3. Trimming at V came to 3 bases and at J to 7 bases, leaving 13 bases not matched to a gene. The CDR3 loop is CASSGESPGLAGKNEQFF. For the CDR3, the DNA is TGTGCCAGCAGCGGTGAGAGCCCGGGACTAGCGGGGAAGAATGAGCAGTTCTTC.

The J gene is TRBJ1-5, the V gene TRBV30; weak D call: TRBD1 (5 bases). Germline CDR1 reads GTSNPN; CDR2 reads SVGIG (reference sequence). Trimming took off 2 bases at V and 5 bases at J, with 10 bases between the two ends. This CDR3 is built from 13 residues. CDR3 in amino acids: CAWSTQGDQPQHF. The CDR3 nucleotides are TGTGCCTGGAGTACCCAGGGTGATCAGCCCCAGCATTTT.

This chain's CDR3 is CASRLVRRGRRDAADTQYF. The CDR3 DNA reads as TGTGCAAGTCGCTTAGTGAGGCGGGGGCGTAGAGACGCCGCAGATACGCAGTATTTT. The chain employs TRBV12-2 and TRBJ2-3; the table gives TRBD2 as D, unverified against the DNA. TRBV12-2 is a pseudogene locus. CDR3 length: 19 residues.

V is TRBV21-1 and J is TRBJ1-1. TRBV21-1 is noted as a pseudogene. This CDR3 contains 16 residues. The CDR3 is CASSTPGGGGHTEAFF. The CDR3 bases are TGTGCCAGCAGCACCCCTGGAGGAGGAGGGCACACTGAAGCTTTCTTT.

The chain uses TRBV5-6 and TRBJ1-3; D is ambiguous. Germline CDR1 and CDR2: SGHDT and YYEEEE. This CDR3 contains 15 residues. Trimming shortened V by 3 bases and J by 1 base, and 11 bases separated the two germline ends. The CDR3 DNA is TGTGCCAGCAGCTCTACTGAATATTCTGGAAACACCATATATTTT. This sequence encodes CASSSTEYSGNTIYF.

This chain uses TRBV19 with TRBJ1-5; weak D call: TRBD1 (6 bases). Trimming pared 5 bases from V and 1 base from J, leaving 9 bases between. Per germline, CDR1 LNHDA and CDR2 SQIVND (reference sequence). The CDR3 contains 14 residues. The CDR3 here is CASSYGQSNQPQHF. CDR3 bases: TGTGCCAGTAGTTACGGACAGAGCAATCAGCCCCAGCATTTT.

This clone was seen once. This chain joins TRBV5-5 and TRBJ2-7, with 11 bases aligning to TRBD2. V was clipped by 3 bases and J by 5 bases; unmatched bases: 22. The germline gives CDR1 SGHKS, CDR2 YYEKEE (reference sequence). This CDR3 has 20 residues. The CDR3 here is CASSSKREPQFSGGADEQYF. The DNA for the CDR3 is TGTGCCAGCAGCTCGAAACGGGAGCCTCAGTTTAGCGGGGGGGCCGACGAGCAGTACTTC.

V usage is TRBV5-1 and J usage is TRBJ2-3; 7 bases align to TRBD1. This CDR3 spans 16 amino acids. V was clipped by 0 bases and J by 4 bases; unmatched bases: 8. Germline-derived CDR1 and CDR2 are SGHRS and YFSETQ. CDR3 DNA: TGCGCCAGCAGCTTGGGACAGGGAATGGGGGCAGATACGCAGTATTTT. This encodes CASSLGQGMGADTQYF.

This chain uses TRBV3-1 (or the pseudogene TRBV3-2) with TRBJ1-3; D gene uncertain. Germline loops: CDR1 LGHDT, CDR2 YNNKEL (reference sequence). V was trimmed by 3 bases and J by 0 bases, leaving 12 bases between them. This CDR3 has 16 residues. CDR3 DNA: TGTGCCAGCAGCCAGAGGTACACAAGCTCTGGAAACACCATATATTTT. Protein product: CASSQRYTSSGNTIYF.

The gene calls are TRBV7-2 and TRBJ1-6; D gene ambiguous. Germline V CDR1 and CDR2: SGHTA, FQGNSA. The CDR3 has 13 amino acids. V was pared by 5 bases and J by 11 bases, with 13 bases between. The CDR3 nucleotides are TGTGCCAGCAGCGAAGACACGGGAACACCCCTCCACTTT. Residues: CASSEDTGTPLHF.

The V and J genes are TRBV6-5 and TRBJ1-3, with D perhaps TRBD1 (5 bases). V lost 11 bases and J lost 0, with 14 bases in between. The CDR3 has 14 residues. Germline-derived CDR1 and CDR2 are MNHEY and SVGAGI. CDR3: CASQPRGSGNTIYF. The CDR3 coding sequence is TGTGCCTCACAACCTAGGGGCTCTGGAAACACCATATATTTT.

The V gene is TRBV5-1, the J gene TRBJ2-1; tentative D call: TRBD1 (6 bases). The V gene lost 4 bases and the J gene lost 9 bases, with 14 bases spanning the gap. The CDR3 spans 13 residues. Germline CDR1 SGHRS, CDR2 YFSETQ. The CDR3 spells CASSGQRNREQFF. The CDR3 coding sequence is TGCGCCAGCAGCGGACAGAGAAATCGTGAGCAGTTCTTC.

In this sample, this clone turned up once. This chain uses TRBV19 with TRBJ1-1, with TRBD1 as a possible D gene (5 bases). From germline, CDR1 is LNHDA and CDR2 SQIVND (reference sequence). The CDR3 covers 14 residues. Trimming cost V 8 bases and J 1 base, with 14 bases left between them. CDR3 sequence (DNA): TGTGCCAGTGGACGGGGGGAGGAGAACACTGAAGCTTTCTTT. It encodes CASGRGEENTEAFF.

This chain connects TRBV19 to TRBJ1-2; D not certain. This CDR3 contains 12 residues. Germline V CDR1 and CDR2: LNHDA, SQIVND (reference sequence). The V gene lost 9 bases and the J gene lost 1 base, with 9 bases spanning the gap. DNA of the CDR3: TGTGCCAGCGGCGGTGATAACTATGGCTACACCTTC. Translation gives CASGGDNYGYTF. Variable domain in full (rest from reference TRBV19 and TRBJ1-2): DGGITQSPKYLFRKEGQNVTLSCEQNLNHDAMYWYRQDPGQGLRLIYYSQIVNDFQKGDIAEGYSVSREKKESFPLTVTSAQKNPTAFYLCASGGDNYGYTFGSGTRLTVV.

The J gene is TRBJ1-1, the V gene TRBV2; 10 bases agree with TRBD1. The CDR3 contains 17 residues. From germline, CDR1 is SNHLY and CDR2 FYNNEI. Losses at the gene ends were 6 bases for V and 5 bases for J; bases not matched to a gene: 15. The CDR3, as DNA: TGTGCCAGCAGCCCAATCCGAACCCGGACAGGGGGGACTGAAGCTTTCTTT. This gives the protein CASSPIRTRTGGTEAFF.

The chain combines TRBV19 with TRBJ2-3; 9 bases line up with TRBD2. The CDR3 contains 14 residues. Germline CDR1 is LNHDA and CDR2 is SQIVND (reference sequence). J gave up 4 bases and V 7 bases, and 6 bases lay outside the gene matches. CDR3 bases: TGTGCCAGTAAAGATCAGCGGGGGGCAGATACGCAGTATTTT. This translates into CASKDQRGADTQYF.

The J gene is TRBJ1-5, the V gene TRBV19; D is possibly TRBD1 (6 bases). V lost 2 bases and J 0 bases, leaving 11 bases between the germline ends. Looked up from germline, CDR1 is LNHDA and CDR2 is SQIVND (reference sequence). This CDR3 comprises 16 residues. In nucleotides, the CDR3 is TGTGCCAGTAGTATAAAGGGGGTATATAGCAATCAGCCCCAGCATTTT. Translation gives CASSIKGVYSNQPQHF. The full variable domain, rest sourced from reference TRBV19 and TRBJ1-5, is DGGITQSPKYLFRKEGQNVTLSCEQNLNHDAMYWYRQDPGQGLRLIYYSQIVNDFQKGDIAEGYSVSREKKESFPLTVTSAQKNPTAFYLCASSIKGVYSNQPQHFGDGTRLSIL.

There are a few counts of this clone. This chain connects TRBV30 to TRBJ2-7, with 7 bases identical to TRBD2. CDR3 size: 13 residues. V dropped 2 bases and J dropped 6; count of bases not matched to a gene: 7. The germline gives CDR1 GTSNPN, CDR2 SVGIG (reference sequence). This chain's CDR3 is CAWSPSGGGEQYF. CDR3 in DNA: TGTGCCTGGAGTCCGAGTGGGGGGGGCGAGCAGTACTTC. The full variable domain, rest sourced from reference TRBV30 and TRBJ2-7, is SQTIHQWPATLVQPVGSPLSLECTVEGTSNPNLYWYRQAAGRGLQLLFYSVGIGQISSEVPQNLSASRPQDRQFILSSKKLLLSDSGFYLCAWSPSGGGEQYFGPGTRLTVT.

J is TRBJ1-1 and V is TRBV13; D possibly corresponds to TRBD1 (5 bases). Germline CDR1 and CDR2: PRHDT and FYEKMQ (reference sequence). This CDR3 contains 13 residues. Trimming left V 4 bases short and J 2 bases short, with 8 bases between. The CDR3 DNA reads TGTGCCAGCAGCTACGACAGAAACACTGAAGCTTTCTTT. It translates to CASSYDRNTEAFF. Full variable domain (remainder filled in from reference TRBV13 and TRBJ1-1): AAGVIQSPRHLIKEKRETATLKCYPIPRHDTVYWYQQGPGQDPQFLISFYEKMQSDKGSIPDRFSAQQFSDYHSELNMSSLELGDSALYFCASSYDRNTEAFFGQGTRLTVV.

The J gene is TRBJ1-6, the V gene TRBV27; D unclear. CDR3 length: 12 residues. V was clipped by 7 bases and J by 9 bases, with 10 bases between them. The germline CDR1 and CDR2 sequences are MNHEY and SMNVEV (reference sequence). The CDR3 sequence: CASNFPGSPLHF. The DNA of the CDR3 is TGTGCCAGCAACTTTCCCGGTTCACCCCTCCACTTT.